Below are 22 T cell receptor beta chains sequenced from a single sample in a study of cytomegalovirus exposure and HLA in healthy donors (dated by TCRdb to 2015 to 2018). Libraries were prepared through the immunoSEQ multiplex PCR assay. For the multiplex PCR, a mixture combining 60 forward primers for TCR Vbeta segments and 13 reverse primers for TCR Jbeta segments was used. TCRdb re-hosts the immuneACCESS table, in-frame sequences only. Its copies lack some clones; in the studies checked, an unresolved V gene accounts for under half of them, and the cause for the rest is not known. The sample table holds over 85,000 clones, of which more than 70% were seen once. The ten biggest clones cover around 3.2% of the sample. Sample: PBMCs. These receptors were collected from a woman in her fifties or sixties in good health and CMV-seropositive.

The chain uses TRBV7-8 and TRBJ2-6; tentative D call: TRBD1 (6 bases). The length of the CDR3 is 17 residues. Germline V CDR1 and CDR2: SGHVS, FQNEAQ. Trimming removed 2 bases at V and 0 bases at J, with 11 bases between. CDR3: CASSLRQVYSGANVLTF. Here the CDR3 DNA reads TGTGCCAGCAGCTTACGACAGGTTTACTCTGGGGCCAACGTCCTGACTTTC.

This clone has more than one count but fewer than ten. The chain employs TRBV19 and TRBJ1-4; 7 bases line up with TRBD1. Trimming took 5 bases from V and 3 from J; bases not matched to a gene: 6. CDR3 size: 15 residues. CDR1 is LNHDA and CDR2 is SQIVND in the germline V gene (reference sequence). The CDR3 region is CASSDTGAANEKLFF. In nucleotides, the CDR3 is TGTGCCAGTAGTGACACAGGGGCGGCTAATGAAAAACTGTTTTTT.

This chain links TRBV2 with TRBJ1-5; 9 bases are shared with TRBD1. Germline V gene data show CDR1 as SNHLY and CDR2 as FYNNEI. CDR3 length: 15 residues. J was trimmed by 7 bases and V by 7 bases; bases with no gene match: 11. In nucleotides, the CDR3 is TGTGCCAGCAATTGGGACAGGGTACTAGGGCAGCCCCAGCATTTT. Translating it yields CASNWDRVLGQPQHF.

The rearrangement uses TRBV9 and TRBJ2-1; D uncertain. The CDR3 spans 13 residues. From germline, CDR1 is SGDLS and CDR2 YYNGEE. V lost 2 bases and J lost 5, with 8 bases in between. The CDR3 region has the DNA TGTGCCAGCAGCGTCGGGTCGAACAATGAGCAGTTCTTC. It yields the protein CASSVGSNNEQFF.

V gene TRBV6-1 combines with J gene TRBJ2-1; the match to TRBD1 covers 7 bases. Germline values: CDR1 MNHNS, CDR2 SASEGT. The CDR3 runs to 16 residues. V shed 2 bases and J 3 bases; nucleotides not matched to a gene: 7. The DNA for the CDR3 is TGTGCCAGCAGTGAATTAGGGGACAGAGACTACAATGAGCAGTTCTTC. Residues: CASSELGDRDYNEQFF.

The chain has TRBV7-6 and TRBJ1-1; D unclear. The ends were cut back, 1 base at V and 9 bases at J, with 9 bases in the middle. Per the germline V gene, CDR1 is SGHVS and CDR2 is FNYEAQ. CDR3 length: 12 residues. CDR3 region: CASSLGGRKAFF. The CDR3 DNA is TGTGCCAGCAGCTTAGGAGGGAGGAAAGCTTTCTTT.

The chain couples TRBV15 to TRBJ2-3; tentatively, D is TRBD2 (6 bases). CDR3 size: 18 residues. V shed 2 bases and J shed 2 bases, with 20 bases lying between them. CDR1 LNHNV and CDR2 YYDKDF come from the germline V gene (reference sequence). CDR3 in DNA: TGTGCCACCAGCAGAACAACTTCCGGGACTCCTGTCACAGATACGCAGTATTTT. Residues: CATSRTTSGTPVTDTQYF. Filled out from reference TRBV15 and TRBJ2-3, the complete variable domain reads DAMVIQNPRYQVTQFGKPVTLSCSQTLNHNVMYWYQQKSSQAPKLLFHYYDKDFNNEADTPDNFQSRRPNTSFCFLDIRSPGLGDTAMYLCATSRTTSGTPVTDTQYFGPGTRLTVL.

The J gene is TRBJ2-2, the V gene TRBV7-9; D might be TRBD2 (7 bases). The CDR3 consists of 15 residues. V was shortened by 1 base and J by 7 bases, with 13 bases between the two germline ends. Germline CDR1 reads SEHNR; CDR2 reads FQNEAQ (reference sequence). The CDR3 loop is CASSLGLADSGELFF. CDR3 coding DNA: TGTGCCAGCAGCTTAGGGCTAGCGGACAGCGGGGAGCTGTTTTTT.

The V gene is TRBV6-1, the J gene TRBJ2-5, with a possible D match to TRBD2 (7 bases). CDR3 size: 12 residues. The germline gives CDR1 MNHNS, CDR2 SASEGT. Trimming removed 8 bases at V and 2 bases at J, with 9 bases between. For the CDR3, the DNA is TGTGCCAGCGGGGGGGCTCAAGAGACCCAGTACTTC. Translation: CASGGAQETQYF.

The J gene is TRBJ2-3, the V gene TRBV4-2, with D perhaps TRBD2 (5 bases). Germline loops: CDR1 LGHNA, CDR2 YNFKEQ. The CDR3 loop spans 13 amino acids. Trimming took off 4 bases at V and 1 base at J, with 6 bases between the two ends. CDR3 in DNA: TGTGCCAGCAGCCGGACTGGCACAGATACGCAGTATTTT. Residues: CASSRTGTDTQYF.

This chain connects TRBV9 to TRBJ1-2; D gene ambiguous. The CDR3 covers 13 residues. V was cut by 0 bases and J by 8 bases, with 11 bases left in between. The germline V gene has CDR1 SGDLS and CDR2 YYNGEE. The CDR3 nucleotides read TGTGCCAGCAGCGTAGCGTCCGAGAAAGGCTACACCTTC. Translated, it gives CASSVASEKGYTF. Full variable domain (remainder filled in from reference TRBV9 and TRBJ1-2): DSGVTQTPKHLITATGQRVTLRCSPRSGDLSVYWYQQSLDQGLQFLIQYYNGEERAKGNILERFSAQQFPDLHSELNLSSLELGDSALYFCASSVASEKGYTFGSGTRLTVV.

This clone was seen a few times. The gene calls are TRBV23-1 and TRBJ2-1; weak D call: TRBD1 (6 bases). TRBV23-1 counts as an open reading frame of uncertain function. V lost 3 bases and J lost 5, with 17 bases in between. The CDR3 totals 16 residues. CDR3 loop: CASSHLRTDGDNEQFF. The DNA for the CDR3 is TGCGCCAGCAGTCACCTTCGGACAGACGGGGACAATGAGCAGTTCTTC.

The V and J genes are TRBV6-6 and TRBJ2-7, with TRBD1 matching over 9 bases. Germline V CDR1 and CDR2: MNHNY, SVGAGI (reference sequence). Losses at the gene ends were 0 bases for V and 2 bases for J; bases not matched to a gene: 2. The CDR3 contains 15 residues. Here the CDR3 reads CASSYSTGGAYEQYF. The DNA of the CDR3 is TGTGCCAGCAGTTACTCGACAGGGGGGGCCTACGAGCAGTACTTC.

Written as DNA, the CDR3 is TGCAGCGGCGGACAGCGCTACAATGAGCAGTTCTTC. It is translated as CSGGQRYNEQFF. V and J are TRBV29-1 and TRBJ2-1; tentative D call: TRBD1 (6 bases). Germline V gene sequence: CDR1 SQVTM, CDR2 ANQGSEA. Deletions cut 7 bases from V and 3 bases from J, with 10 bases between. The CDR3 consists of 12 residues.

CDR3: CASSLSIRGGNTEAFF. The CDR3 bases are TGTGCCAGCAGCTTAAGTATCCGGGGAGGGAACACTGAAGCTTTCTTT. The chain has TRBV7-3 and TRBJ1-1; D not certain. V was clipped by 1 base and J by 1 base, with 13 bases between them. This CDR3 is 16 amino acids long. Germline values: CDR1 SGHTA, CDR2 FQGTGA.

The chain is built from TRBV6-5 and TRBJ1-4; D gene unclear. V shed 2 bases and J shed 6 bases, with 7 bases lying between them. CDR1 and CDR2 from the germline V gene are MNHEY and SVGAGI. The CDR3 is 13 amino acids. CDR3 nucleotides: TGTGCCAGCAGTTACCACCAGGATGAAAAACTGTTTTTT. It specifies CASSYHQDEKLFF.

The DNA of the CDR3 is TGTGCCAGCAGGGAGAACTCCTACAATGAGCAGTTCTTC. Translating it yields CASRENSYNEQFF. The chain carries TRBV2 and TRBJ2-1; no clear D. Deletions cut 6 bases from V and 0 bases from J, with 6 bases between. Germline CDR1 and CDR2: SNHLY and FYNNEI. The CDR3 is 13 residues long.

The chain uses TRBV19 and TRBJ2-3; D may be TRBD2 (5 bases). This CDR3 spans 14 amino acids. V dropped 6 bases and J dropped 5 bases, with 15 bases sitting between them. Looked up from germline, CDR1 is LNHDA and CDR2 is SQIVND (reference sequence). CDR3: CASRQLGEGDTQYF. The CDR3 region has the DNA TGTGCCAGTAGGCAGTTGGGAGAGGGAGATACGCAGTATTTT.

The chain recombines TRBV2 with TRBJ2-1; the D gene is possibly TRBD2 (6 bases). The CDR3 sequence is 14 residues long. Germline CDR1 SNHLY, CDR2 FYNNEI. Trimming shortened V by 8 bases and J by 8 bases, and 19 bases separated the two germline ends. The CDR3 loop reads CASFWSGESHEQFF. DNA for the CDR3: TGTGCCAGCTTTTGGTCGGGAGAGTCTCATGAGCAGTTCTTC.

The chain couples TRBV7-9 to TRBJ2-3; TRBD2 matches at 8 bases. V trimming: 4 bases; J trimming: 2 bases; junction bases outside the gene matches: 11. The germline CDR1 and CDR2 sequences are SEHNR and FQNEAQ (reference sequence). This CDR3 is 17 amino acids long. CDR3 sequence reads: CASSSLHTSGLTDTQYF. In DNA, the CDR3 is TGTGCCAGCAGCTCCCTTCATACTAGCGGCCTCACAGATACGCAGTATTTT.

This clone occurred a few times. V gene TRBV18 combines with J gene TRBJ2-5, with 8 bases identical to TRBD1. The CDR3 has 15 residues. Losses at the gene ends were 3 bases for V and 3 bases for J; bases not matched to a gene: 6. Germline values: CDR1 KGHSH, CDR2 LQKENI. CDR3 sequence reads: CASSPGNRGEETQYF. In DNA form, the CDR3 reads TGTGCCAGCTCACCCGGGAACAGGGGGGAAGAGACCCAGTACTTC.

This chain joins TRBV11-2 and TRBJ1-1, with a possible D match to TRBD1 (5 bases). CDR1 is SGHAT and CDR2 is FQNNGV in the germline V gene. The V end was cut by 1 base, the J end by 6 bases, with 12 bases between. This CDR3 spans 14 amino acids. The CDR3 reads CASSLVREGPEAFF. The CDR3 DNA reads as TGTGCCAGCAGCTTAGTAAGGGAGGGGCCTGAAGCTTTCTTT.